The clone carrying this T cell receptor beta chain was counted only a few times. From 5'RACE with constant-segment primers came TCR alpha and TCR beta cDNA libraries that carried sample barcodes and UMIs. TCRdb re-derived calls from the 5' RACE reads in MiXCR, one entry per CDR3 protein. The profile shows 200,000 to 250,000 distinct CDR3 sequences, 15% of them singletons. This sample stems from a study of T-cell memory formation after mild COVID-19. There are 14 residues in the CDR3. From germline, CDR1 is SGHVS and CDR2 FNYEAQ. Trimming stripped 5 bases from V and 5 bases from J, with 15 bases between.

The rearrangement uses TRBV7-6 and TRBJ2-5; a weak D match, TRBD1 (7 bases). Sample: PBMCs or a T cell subset sorted from them (not recorded which). The TCR comes from an adult woman who had mild COVID-19 (a few samples of this study predate the infection). Cell type and time point are not known. CDR3 residues: CASSREGAGETQYF. The CDR3 region has the DNA TGTGCCAGCAGCCGTGAGGGGGCGGGGGAGACCCAGTACTTC.